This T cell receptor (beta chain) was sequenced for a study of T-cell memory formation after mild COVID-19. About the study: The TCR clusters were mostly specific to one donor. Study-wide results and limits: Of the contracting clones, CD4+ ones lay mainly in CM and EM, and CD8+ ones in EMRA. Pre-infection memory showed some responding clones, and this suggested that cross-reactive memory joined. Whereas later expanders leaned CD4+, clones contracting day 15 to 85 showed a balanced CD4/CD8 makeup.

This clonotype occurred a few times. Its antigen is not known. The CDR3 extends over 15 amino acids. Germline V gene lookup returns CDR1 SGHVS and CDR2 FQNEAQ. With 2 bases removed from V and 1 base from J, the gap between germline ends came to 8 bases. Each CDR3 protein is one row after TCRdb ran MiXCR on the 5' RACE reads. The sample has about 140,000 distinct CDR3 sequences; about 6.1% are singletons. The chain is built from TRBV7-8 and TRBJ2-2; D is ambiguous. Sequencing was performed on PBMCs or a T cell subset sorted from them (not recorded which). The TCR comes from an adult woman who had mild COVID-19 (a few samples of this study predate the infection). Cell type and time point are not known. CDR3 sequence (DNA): TGTGCCAGCAGCTTAACGGGCGGGAACACCGGGGAGCTGTTTTTT. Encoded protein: CASSLTGGNTGELFF.